This T cell receptor beta chain was recorded in a study of T cells in tuberculosis. In the study overall: This South African cohort compared adolescents with or without latent tuberculosis against adults with active tuberculosis. Broader study findings: GMM-specific TCRs were nearer to active tuberculosis alpha repertoires, suggesting expansion. Selection depended on which cryopreserved specimens were available. Shorter CDR3-alpha in active tuberculosis partly drove smaller distances.

For this clone: Its antigen remains unknown.

The method was immunoSEQ multiplex PCR; TCRdb's version includes in-frame clones alone and lacks a portion of them. Of 20,000 to 25,000 clones listed, roughly 95% are singletons. V was trimmed by 0 bases and J by 3 bases, leaving 8 bases between them. The CDR3 is 14 residues long. The germline V gene has CDR1 MGHRA and CDR2 YSYEKL. The chain recombines TRBV4-1 with TRBJ1-1; D is undetermined. This receptor was identified in a donor between 10 and 35 years old with latent tuberculosis or without tuberculosis infection. The material sequenced was PBMCs. The CDR3 DNA sequence: TGCGCCAGCAGCCAAGAATTCCCCTACACTGAAGCTTTCTTT. It translates to CASSQEFPYTEAFF.